Presented here are 17 T cell receptor beta chains from one specimen sequenced in a study of Ad26.COV2.S vaccination and SARS-CoV-2 variants (dated by TCRdb to the early 2020s). The treatment or condition label of this sample denotes: about 20 received Ad26.COV2.S at low or high dose, single or two shots; roughly 5 received placebo; per-sample allocation not given. Repertoires of vaccine and placebo recipients were sequenced from samples taken on day 63 after the first injection. The protocol used for the library was the immunoSEQ multiplex PCR assay. This is the immuneACCESS table as TCRdb keeps it, with only in-frame sequences that have V and J called. A part of the clones is gone; compared with another copy, unresolved V genes explain less than half, and the rest is unexplained. The sample contains some 390,000 clones, around 89% of them found a single time. Around 2% of the sample lies in the top ten.

Sequences were derived from peripheral blood, sampled in a trial of Ad26.COV2.S vaccine versus placebo. These receptor sequences come from a person aged 18-65 years who received the Ad26.COV2.S COVID-19 vaccine or a placebo.

The sample holds a few counts of this clone. The gene calls are TRBV28 and TRBJ2-7; D is possibly TRBD1 (5 bases). This CDR3 region has 11 residues. Trimming stripped 7 bases from V and 4 bases from J, with 8 bases between. The germline gives CDR1 MDHEN, CDR2 SYDVKM. The CDR3 coding sequence is TGTGCCAGCAAGGGGCAATACGAGCAGTACTTC. Protein product: CASKGQYEQYF. The full variable domain, rest sourced from reference TRBV28 and TRBJ2-7, is DVKVTQSSRYLVKRTGEKVFLECVQDMDHENMFWYRQDPGLGLRLIYFSYDVKMKEKGDIPEGYSVSREKKERFSLILESASTNQTSMYLCASKGQYEQYFGPGTRLTVT.

This chain links TRBV11-3 with TRBJ2-7, with D perhaps TRBD1 (6 bases). The length of the CDR3 is 14 residues. Trimming took 5 bases from V and 1 from J, leaving 12 bases between them. Germline V gene data show CDR1 as SGHNT and CDR2 as YENEEA. CDR3 sequence: CASSPGHSSYEQYF. The CDR3 bases are TGTGCCAGCAGCCCGGGACACTCGTCCTACGAGCAGTACTTC.

This chain joins TRBV24-1 and TRBJ2-3, with 9 nucleotides matching TRBD2. Germline V gives CDR1 KGHDR, CDR2 SFDVKD. The J segment lost 3 bases and the V segment lost 2 bases, leaving 5 bases of the junction unmatched. This CDR3 has 16 amino acids. In DNA form, the CDR3 reads TGTGCCACCAGTGATTCCCGCGGGAGGGAGACAGATACGCAGTATTTT. Translation gives CATSDSRGRETDTQYF.

This chain joins TRBV6-5 and TRBJ1-2; 7 bases are a match to TRBD1. The CDR3 totals 12 residues. CDR1 MNHEY and CDR2 SVGAGI come from the germline V gene. Trimming cost V 10 bases and J 8 bases; bases outside gene matches: 10. CDR3 region: CATRTGLDGYTF. CDR3 nucleotides: TGTGCCACTCGGACAGGACTAGACGGCTACACCTTC.

This rearrangement joins TRBV5-1 to TRBJ2-5; TRBD2 agrees at 8 bases. The CDR3 extends over 14 amino acids. After removal of 4 bases from V and 4 bases from J, the junction contained 6 bases not matched to a gene. Germline CDR1 reads SGHRS; CDR2 reads YFSETQ. The CDR3 DNA reads TGCGCCAGCAGCCTCGGTCGGGAGGGAGAGACCCAGTACTTC. This gives the protein CASSLGREGETQYF.

This clone was counted a single time. The rearrangement links TRBV9 to TRBJ2-2; TRBD2 matches at 7 bases. After removal of 0 bases from V and 1 base from J, the junction contained 0 bases not matched to a gene. Germline CDR1 and CDR2: SGDLS and YYNGEE. This CDR3 contains 15 residues. For the CDR3, the DNA is TGTGCCAGCAGCGTAGCGGGAGGGAACACCGGGGAGCTGTTTTTT. This gives the protein CASSVAGGNTGELFF.

This chain connects TRBV7-9 to TRBJ2-7, with 13 bases matching TRBD2. The CDR3 is made up of 15 amino acids. Losses at the gene ends were 6 bases for V and 5 bases for J; bases not matched to a gene: 7. Germline V gene sequence: CDR1 SEHNR, CDR2 FQNEAQ (reference sequence). CDR3 in DNA: TGTGCCAGCAGGAGGGGACTAGCGGGACGGAACGAGCAGTACTTC. This gives the protein CASRRGLAGRNEQYF.

This sequence joins TRBV11-2 and TRBJ2-7; TRBD2 agrees at 10 bases. This CDR3 has 16 amino acids. From germline, CDR1 is SGHAT and CDR2 FQNNGV. Germline trimming cut 1 base from V and 3 bases from J; bases unmatched to any gene: 6. CDR3 sequence reads: CASSLVRLAGGYEQYF. The CDR3 DNA sequence: TGTGCCAGCAGCTTAGTTCGGTTAGCGGGAGGCTACGAGCAGTACTTC.

Only a few counts were recorded for this clone. One end of the junction is discordant with germline, which a read error may explain. The J gene is TRBJ1-2, the V gene TRBV6-1, with D unresolved. The CDR3 is 13 residues long. The V gene's germline CDR1 is MNHNS and CDR2 SASEGT. CDR3 nucleotides: TGTGCCAGCAGTGAAGCGCCTGAGTCAGGCGGATCATTC. This translates into CASSEAPESGGSF.

This chain links TRBV28 with TRBJ2-5; TRBD1 matches 8 bases. The junction had 10 bases not matched to a gene; V was cut back by 5 bases and J by 2 bases. The CDR3 covers 16 residues. Germline CDR1 MDHEN, CDR2 SYDVKM. CDR3 amino acids: CASSGLGRGRQETQYF. CDR3 sequence (DNA): TGTGCCAGCAGTGGCCTCGGCAGGGGGCGTCAAGAGACCCAGTACTTC.

The rearrangement joins TRBV7-3 to TRBJ1-2, with D possibly being TRBD1 (5 bases). Germline CDR1 SGHTA, CDR2 FQGTGA. Trimming cost V 3 bases and J 8 bases, with 13 bases left between them. CDR3 length equals 13 residues. CDR3 DNA: TGTGCCAGCAGCTTGTCCAGGGACGGCGGCTACACCTTC. It specifies CASSLSRDGGYTF.

The V call is TRBV20-1, the J call TRBJ1-4; D is undetermined. Trimming stripped 4 bases from V and 7 bases from J, with 4 bases between. Germline values: CDR1 DFQATT, CDR2 SNEGSKA (reference sequence). The CDR3 runs to 10 residues. The CDR3 loop is CSAMGEKLFF. The CDR3 DNA reads as TGCAGTGCTATGGGTGAAAAACTGTTTTTT.

The chain links TRBV4-1 to TRBJ1-2; D gene ambiguous. This CDR3 spans 13 amino acids. V lost 4 bases and J lost 1, with 7 bases in between. Looked up from germline, CDR1 is MGHRA and CDR2 is YSYEKL. The CDR3 sequence: CASSLGVNYGYTF. The CDR3 nucleotides are TGCGCCAGCAGCCTTGGAGTTAACTATGGCTACACCTTC.

The V call is TRBV20-1, the J call TRBJ2-7; 10 bases map to TRBD1. The length of the CDR3 is 15 residues. Germline trimming cut 3 bases from V and 5 bases from J; bases unmatched to any gene: 10. CDR1 and CDR2 (germline): DFQATT, SNEGSKA (reference sequence). CDR3 DNA: TGCAGTGCTAGTAGGATGGGACAGGGGAAGAACGAGCAGTACTTC. Protein product: CSASRMGQGKNEQYF.

In its sample, this clone was seen once. This chain uses TRBV9 with TRBJ2-3, with 9 bases matching TRBD2. The CDR3 runs 16 residues. The V gene end was trimmed by 6 bases and the J gene end by 5 bases; junction bases not matched to a gene: 13. The V gene's germline CDR1 is SGDLS and CDR2 YYNGEE. The CDR3 nucleotides are TGTGCCAGCACGAGGGGGGCTAGCGGGACGGTAGATACGCAGTATTTT. Translating gives CASTRGASGTVDTQYF.

The rearrangement uses TRBV19 and TRBJ2-7; a possible D gene is TRBD2 (6 bases). The CDR3 covers 14 residues. Germline-derived CDR1 and CDR2 are LNHDA and SQIVND (reference sequence). Trimming pared 4 bases from V and 3 bases from J, leaving 13 bases between. This CDR3 reads CASSRGLDYYEQYF. The CDR3 region has the DNA TGTGCCAGTAGTAGGGGACTGGATTACTACGAGCAGTACTTC.

This clone has a single count. The rearrangement joins TRBV3-1 (or the pseudogene TRBV3-2) to TRBJ1-2, with D maybe TRBD1 (6 bases). The ends were cut back, 0 bases at V and 3 bases at J, with 11 bases in the middle. CDR3 length equals 15 residues. Per the germline V gene, CDR1 is LGHDT and CDR2 is YNNKEL (reference sequence). The CDR3 region has the DNA TGTGCCAGCAGCCAAGATCCCACAGGGTACTATGGCTACACCTTC. Encoded protein: CASSQDPTGYYGYTF.